This T cell receptor beta chain derives from a study of CD8+CD57+ T cells in acquired aplastic anemia. All patients picked for sequencing had shown, by flow cytometry, an expansion of CD8+CD57+ cells. Genomic DNA was employed as the template in profiling TCR beta VDJ and CDR3. TCRdb re-analysed the reads in MiXCR, keeping a single row per CDR3 protein. The sample lists around 200,000 distinct CDR3 sequences; 50% to 70% were seen once. In germline, CDR1 is LNHDA, CDR2 SQIVND (reference sequence). Trimming took 3 bases from V and 0 from J, leaving 11 bases between them. The CDR3 is made up of 15 amino acids.

This TCR was sampled from a human donor with aplastic anemia. The chain combines TRBV19 with TRBJ1-2; D not certain. Specimen: sorted CD4+, CD8+, or CD8+CD57+ T cells (not recorded which) from PBMCs. The CDR3 loop reads CASSIRSSPNYGYTF. In nucleotides, the CDR3 is TGTGCCAGTAGTATCAGAAGCAGTCCTAACTATGGCTACACCTTC.